This TCR beta chain appears in the sequencing data of a study of T cell clonality in common variable immunodeficiency. The study, taken as a whole, reports: Common variable immunodeficiency TCR beta sequences reportedly had fewer deletions and N-nucleotide insertions. Authors noted CVID clonality's cause needs subpopulation repertoire sequencing. Links between repertoire features and CVID complications were heterogeneity-limited.

This clone was recorded many times. Its antigen is undetermined. Sequencing input was equivalent genomic DNA from CVID and controls. Repertoires were generated with immunoSEQ multiplex PCR, while TCRdb's copy carries only in-frame clones and drops some. This sample comprises around 57,000 clones, none seen once only. This clonotype originated in a person between 18 and 75 years old in good health. The sequenced material came from peripheral blood mononuclear cells.

The CDR3 DNA, read in part, is TGCGCCAGCAGCTTAGCAGGGGGCTCCGGGGAG. Protein product: CASSLAGGSGE. The full CDR3 reads CASSLAGGSGELFF. The chain recombines TRBV5-1 with TRBJ2-2, with 8 bases aligning to TRBD1. The CDR3 end falls 3 residues outside the read, so it is completed with the germline J gene. This CDR3 region has 14 residues. Germline assignment: CDR1 SGHRS and CDR2 YFSETQ. The J segment lost 6 bases and the V segment lost 2 bases, leaving 3 bases of the junction unmatched.